The 31 T cell receptor beta chains below come from one sample, sequenced in a study of cytomegalovirus exposure and HLA in healthy donors. The protocol was immunoSEQ multiplex PCR, while the TCRdb copy is restricted to in-frame clones and leaves out a portion. This table has 180,000 or so clones, about 89% appearing once. Sequencing was performed on PBMCs. Source of these receptors: a man aged 18 to 30 in good health and CMV-seropositive.

V is TRBV7-2 and J is TRBJ2-7; TRBD1 agrees at 10 bases. Germline-derived CDR1 and CDR2 are SGHTA and FQGNSA. The CDR3 sequence is 14 residues long. The V gene end was trimmed by 5 bases and the J gene end by 5 bases; junction bases not matched to a gene: 6. The CDR3 spells CASSLLGQGHEQYF. CDR3 nucleotides: TGTGCCAGCAGCCTATTGGGACAGGGGCACGAGCAGTACTTC.

This clone was seen only once. V and J are TRBV9 and TRBJ2-1; tentatively, D is TRBD2 (5 bases). V lost 0 bases and J lost 7, with 8 bases in between. There are 13 residues in the CDR3. Germline V gene lookup returns CDR1 SGDLS and CDR2 YYNGEE. The CDR3 is CASSVGLINEQFF. CDR3 coding DNA: TGTGCCAGCAGCGTAGGACTAATTAATGAGCAGTTCTTC. The whole variable domain, filled in from reference TRBV9 and TRBJ2-1, reads DSGVTQTPKHLITATGQRVTLRCSPRSGDLSVYWYQQSLDQGLQFLIQYYNGEERAKGNILERFSAQQFPDLHSELNLSSLELGDSALYFCASSVGLINEQFFGPGTRLTVL.

The genes are TRBV19 and TRBJ1-2; D might be TRBD1 (5 bases). Germline CDR1 is LNHDA and CDR2 is SQIVND (reference sequence). The CDR3 has 11 residues. Trimming removed 9 bases at V and 7 bases at J, with 12 bases between. Here the CDR3 reads CASGGKGGYTF. Written as DNA, the CDR3 is TGTGCCAGCGGGGGAAAGGGTGGCTACACCTTC.

V usage is TRBV4-3 and J usage is TRBJ1-1; D perhaps matches TRBD1 (5 bases). The germline gives CDR1 LGHNA, CDR2 YSLEER. V dropped 1 base and J dropped 4 bases, with 13 bases sitting between them. The CDR3 length is 15 residues. The CDR3 DNA reads as TGCGCCAGCAGCCAAGCGGGGGACGGGGTCACTGAAGCTTTCTTT. It yields the protein CASSQAGDGVTEAFF.

This sequence joins TRBV7-2 and TRBJ1-3; a weak D match, TRBD1 (6 bases). Germline V gives CDR1 SGHTA, CDR2 FQGNSA. V was shortened by 6 bases and J by 0 bases, with 9 bases between the two germline ends. CDR3 length: 14 residues. The CDR3 protein is CASRTGLSGNTIYF. DNA of the CDR3: TGTGCCAGCAGAACAGGGCTCTCTGGAAACACCATATATTTT.

The V call is TRBV28, the J call TRBJ2-7; D is perhaps TRBD2 (5 bases). The CDR3 length is 12 residues. V lost 6 bases and J 4 bases, leaving 10 bases between the germline ends. Germline V lookup: CDR1 MDHEN, CDR2 SYDVKM. The CDR3 DNA reads as TGTGCCAGCAGCCGAGGGCTATACGAGCAGTACTTC. Its protein is CASSRGLYEQYF.

V gene TRBV11-2 combines with J gene TRBJ2-7; TRBD1 agrees at 11 bases. The CDR3 consists of 15 residues. The germline V gene encodes CDR1 SGHAT and CDR2 FQNNGV. Trimming cost V 4 bases and J 4 bases; bases outside gene matches: 6. The DNA of the CDR3 is TGTGCCAGCAGCTCAACGGGGGACAGGGGGTACGAGCAGTACTTC. Translation: CASSSTGDRGYEQYF.

This clone was recorded once. The CDR3: CASSSLAPSTDTQYF. The CDR3 DNA reads TGTGCCAGCAGCTCCCTAGCGCCTAGCACAGATACGCAGTATTTT. The chain joins TRBV9 to TRBJ2-3; perhaps TRBD2 as D (6 bases). CDR1 is SGDLS, CDR2 YYNGEE, per germline. V lost 4 bases to trimming and J lost 0 bases, with 12 bases between them. CDR3 length: 15 residues.

V and J are TRBV28 and TRBJ2-7; maybe TRBD2 (5 bases). Trimming removed 5 bases from V and 2 bases from J, with 10 bases in between. CDR1 and CDR2 (germline): MDHEN, SYDVKM. The CDR3 runs 13 residues. CDR3 in amino acids: CASSVTTTYEQYF. CDR3 sequence (DNA): TGTGCCAGCAGTGTGACTACAACCTACGAGCAGTACTTC.

The chain employs TRBV2 and TRBJ1-5, with 7 bases identical to TRBD1. Trimming removed 6 bases from V and 5 bases from J; junction bases left unmatched: 7. This CDR3 has 14 residues. Germline V lookup: CDR1 SNHLY, CDR2 FYNNEI. CDR3 nucleotide sequence: TGTGCCAGCAGCAGAGGGCAGGGGGATCAGCCCCAGCATTTT. Its translation is CASSRGQGDQPQHF. The full variable domain, with the rest looked up from reference TRBV2 and TRBJ1-5, is EPEVTQTPSHQVTQMGQEVILRCVPISNHLYFYWYRQILGQKVEFLVSFYNNEISEKSEIFDDQFSVERPDGSNFTLKIRSTKLEDSAMYFCASSRGQGDQPQHFGDGTRLSIL.

The chain uses TRBV19 and TRBJ1-6, with TRBD1 as a possible D gene (6 bases). CDR1 is LNHDA, CDR2 SQIVND, per germline (reference sequence). Trimming took off 5 bases at V and 7 bases at J, with 24 bases between the two ends. CDR3 length equals 18 residues. CDR3 loop: CASSPIGRGQGPNSPLHF. DNA for the CDR3: TGTGCCAGTAGTCCCATCGGCCGGGGACAAGGCCCAAATTCACCCCTCCACTTT.

The rearrangement uses TRBV7-2 and TRBJ1-6; 7 nucleotides agree with TRBD1. The CDR3 extends over 15 amino acids. The V gene end was trimmed by 6 bases and the J gene end by 17 bases; junction bases not matched to a gene: 19. In germline, CDR1 is SGHTA, CDR2 FQGNSA. CDR3 bases: TGTGCCAGCAGTTCGGGACAGCCAGGCACAGGGGTCTTCCACTTT. It yields the protein CASSSGQPGTGVFHF.

The V and J genes are TRBV4-2 and TRBJ2-2, with 7 bases matching TRBD2. The CDR3 runs 17 residues. Germline V gives CDR1 LGHNA, CDR2 YNFKEQ. Unmatched junction bases numbered 7, after V lost 3 bases and J lost 0 bases. This chain's CDR3 is CASSQIIAGPNTGELFF. CDR3 in DNA: TGTGCCAGCAGCCAGATAATAGCGGGCCCGAACACCGGGGAGCTGTTTTTT.

The CDR3 sequence: CASRTSGLTYEQYF. The DNA of the CDR3 is TGTGCCAGCAGGACTAGCGGGCTTACCTACGAGCAGTACTTC. This chain uses TRBV6-5 with TRBJ2-7; 10 bases line up with TRBD2. Trimming took 6 bases from V and 2 from J; bases not matched to a gene: 4. The CDR3 has 14 residues. Germline V gene lookup returns CDR1 MNHEY and CDR2 SVGAGI.

This CDR3 is CASSLSDTQYF. CDR3 nucleotides: TGTGCCAGCAGCCTTTCAGATACGCAGTATTTT. The chain has TRBV7-2 and TRBJ2-3; D unresolved. V was cut by 5 bases and J by 4 bases, with 4 bases left in between. Germline V gene data show CDR1 as SGHTA and CDR2 as FQGNSA. This CDR3 comprises 11 residues.

This chain uses TRBV5-1 with TRBJ2-5; TRBD2 matches at 13 bases. The V gene's germline CDR1 is SGHRS and CDR2 YFSETQ. The CDR3 is 16 amino acids. Trimming cost V 4 bases and J 5 bases; bases outside gene matches: 8. The CDR3 nucleotides read TGCGCCAGCAGCCCGAGGACTAGCGGGAGTAGGGAGACCCAGTACTTC. Translation gives CASSPRTSGSRETQYF.

The chain links TRBV18 to TRBJ2-7, with TRBD2 matching 7 bases. Germline values: CDR1 KGHSH, CDR2 LQKENI. The CDR3 totals 15 residues. V lost 5 bases, J lost 3 bases, and 10 bases stayed unmatched. Here the CDR3 DNA reads TGTGCCAGCTCATCGATCGGGACTAACGTCTACGAGCAGTACTTC. The encoded protein is CASSSIGTNVYEQYF.

This chain joins TRBV19 and TRBJ1-2; 7 nucleotides agree with TRBD1. CDR1 is LNHDA and CDR2 is SQIVND in the germline V gene (reference sequence). V lost 8 bases and J lost 3; bases outside the gene matches: 6. The CDR3 is 13 residues long. This chain's CDR3 is CASQDRVDYGYTF. In DNA, the CDR3 is TGTGCCAGTCAAGACAGGGTCGACTATGGCTACACCTTC.

This clone has just a few counts. This rearrangement joins TRBV29-1 to TRBJ2-3; perhaps TRBD1 as D (6 bases). V was cut by 4 bases and J by 0 bases, with 14 bases left in between. CDR1 and CDR2 from the germline V gene are SQVTM and ANQGSEA. This CDR3 is built from 15 residues. This chain's CDR3 is CSVGGMGASTDTQYF. Here the CDR3 DNA reads TGCAGCGTTGGAGGGATGGGGGCGAGCACAGATACGCAGTATTTT.

The V gene is TRBV5-4, the J gene TRBJ2-2; tentative D call: TRBD2 (7 bases). The CDR3 consists of 14 residues. Trimming removed 5 bases from V and 4 bases from J, with 12 bases in between. CDR1 is SGHNT and CDR2 is YYREEE in the germline V gene (reference sequence). The CDR3: CASRQGGGTGELFF. The CDR3 DNA reads as TGTGCCAGCAGACAGGGCGGGGGCACCGGGGAGCTGTTTTTT. Filled out from reference TRBV5-4 and TRBJ2-2, the complete variable domain reads ETGVTQSPTHLIKTRGQQVTLRCSSQSGHNTVSWYQQALGQGPQFIFQYYREEENGRGNFPPRFSGLQFPNYSSELNVNALELDDSALYLCASRQGGGTGELFFGEGSRLTVL.

The rearrangement joins TRBV21-1 to TRBJ2-7; the D call in the table, TRBD1, was not verified against the DNA. TRBV21-1 is deemed a pseudogene. The CDR3 is 14 amino acids. CDR3 nucleotides: TGTGCCAGCAGCACTACAGGGTACTACTACGAGCAGTACTTC. It specifies CASSTTGYYYEQYF.

This clone was seen just once. The J gene is TRBJ1-1, the V gene TRBV5-1; perhaps TRBD1 as D (6 bases). Germline V lookup: CDR1 SGHRS, CDR2 YFSETQ. V was pared by 6 bases and J by 6 bases, with 15 bases between. The CDR3 consists of 13 residues. The CDR3, as DNA: TGCGCCAGCAAGAACAGGGCTAAGGCTGAAGCTTTCTTT. It yields the protein CASKNRAKAEAFF.

The rearrangement links TRBV18 to TRBJ1-1, with D uncertain. This CDR3 comprises 14 residues. The V end was cut by 1 base, the J end by 1 base, with 7 bases between. Germline values: CDR1 KGHSH, CDR2 LQKENI. CDR3 amino acids: CASSPLRENTEAFF. In nucleotides, the CDR3 is TGTGCCAGCTCACCACTGCGGGAGAACACTGAAGCTTTCTTT.

The genes are TRBV2 and TRBJ1-5; 8 bases match TRBD1. Germline-derived CDR1 and CDR2 are SNHLY and FYNNEI. The CDR3 has 14 amino acids. V lost 7 bases to trimming and J lost 6 bases; unmatched junction nucleotides: 8. The CDR3 DNA sequence: TGTGCCAGCACCGCCAGACAGGGGAGTCAGCCCCAGCATTTT. Its translation is CASTARQGSQPQHF.

This chain connects TRBV19 to TRBJ1-5, with 7 bases lining up with TRBD1. Germline trimming cut 9 bases from V and 0 bases from J; bases unmatched to any gene: 8. Germline V lookup: CDR1 LNHDA, CDR2 SQIVND (reference sequence). CDR3 size: 15 residues. The CDR3 reads CARPDRVRSNQPQHF. CDR3 sequence (DNA): TGTGCCAGGCCCGACAGGGTCCGTAGCAATCAGCCCCAGCATTTT.

The chain joins TRBV27 to TRBJ2-1, with 8 bases matching TRBD1. The CDR3 extends over 15 amino acids. V was pared by 5 bases and J by 3 bases, with 6 bases of the junction left unmatched. Germline V gives CDR1 MNHEY, CDR2 SMNVEV (reference sequence). DNA for the CDR3: TGTGCCAGCAGTACTACAGGACAGGGCTACAATGAGCAGTTCTTC. This gives the protein CASSTTGQGYNEQFF.

This chain uses TRBV7-2 with TRBJ1-1; D not resolved. Germline V gene data show CDR1 as SGHTA and CDR2 as FQGNSA. This CDR3 is 13 amino acids long. V was pared by 0 bases and J by 7 bases, with 9 bases between. The DNA for the CDR3 is TGTGCCAGCAGCTTAGCGTTGTCCCGTGAAGCTTTCTTT. Its protein product is CASSLALSREAFF.

This chain uses TRBV2 with TRBJ1-5; tentatively, D is TRBD1 (6 bases). CDR1 and CDR2 (germline): SNHLY, FYNNEI. CDR3 size: 14 residues. V shed 6 bases and J shed 5 bases, with 14 bases lying between them. CDR3 DNA: TGTGCCAGCAGCGACAGGACACTGGATCAGCCCCAGCATTTT. It specifies CASSDRTLDQPQHF.

This clone has more than one count but fewer than ten. The chain employs TRBV4-3 and TRBJ2-3; 7 bases are a match to TRBD2. The junction had 3 bases not matched to a gene; V was cut back by 0 bases and J by 6 bases. CDR1 and CDR2 (germline): LGHNA, YSLEER. This CDR3 contains 14 residues. In DNA form, the CDR3 reads TGCGCCAGCAGCCAAGACCTACTAGCGGATACGCAGTATTTT. This sequence encodes CASSQDLLADTQYF.

The chain is built from TRBV5-6 and TRBJ2-1, with 7 bases that match TRBD1. The CDR3 loop spans 15 amino acids. Germline values: CDR1 SGHDT, CDR2 YYEEEE. J gave up 8 bases and V 4 bases, and 12 bases lay outside the gene matches. The CDR3 DNA is TGTGCCAGCAGCACCGACAGGGACCCTCCCCATGAGCAGTTCTTC. It codes for CASSTDRDPPHEQFF.

The chain uses TRBV6-5 and TRBJ1-2; 8 bases line up with TRBD1. This CDR3 is built from 15 residues. Per germline, CDR1 MNHEY and CDR2 SVGAGI. V was clipped by 2 bases and J by 5 bases; unmatched bases: 7. The CDR3 loop is CASSYRTGIIYGYTF. DNA for the CDR3: TGTGCCAGCAGTTACCGGACAGGGATTATTTATGGCTACACCTTC.